What follows is one T cell receptor beta chain and its context. The data belong to a study of cytomegalovirus exposure and HLA in healthy donors. This CDR3 has 13 amino acids. With 5 bases removed from V and 1 base from J, the gap between germline ends came to 8 bases. Germline-derived CDR1 and CDR2 are MNHEY and SVGAGI. PCR involved 60 Vbeta and 13 Jbeta primers. Profiling relied on immunoSEQ multiplex PCR, and the TCRdb table lists in-frame clones only, not all of them. The sample contains more than 85,000 clones, 80% to 85% of which appear only once. Sequenced input: PBMCs. This chain connects TRBV6-5 to TRBJ2-5; weak D call: TRBD1 (5 bases). This receptor was taken from a man under 40 in good health and CMV-seropositive. CDR3 in amino acids: CASSPQVQETQYF. The CDR3 coding sequence is TGTGCCAGCAGTCCACAGGTCCAAGAGACCCAGTACTTC.